This T cell receptor beta chain was captured by sequencing in a study of Graves' ophthalmopathy and Graves' hyperthyroidism. The study's findings and limits: Most thyroid clonotypes expanded beyond 0.001 frequency were also found in blood.

Donors with ophthalmopathy: moderate-to-severe activity, CAS ≥3, NOSPECS ≥4, duration under 3 months. Additional autoimmune diseases, uncontrolled infections, pregnancy or lactation disqualified patients. TCR beta CDR3 amplification used RNA transcripts. Second-round multiplex PCR followed a first-round RT-PCR using HTBI primers. Via MiXCR, TCRdb re-called the multiplex PCR reads, giving one row per CDR3 protein. The sample shows fewer than 350,000 distinct CDR3 sequences, about a sixth of them seen only once. This clonotype has ten or more counts. Its cognate antigen is unknown. The origin of this receptor is an adult man with Graves' ophthalmopathy. The sequenced sample consisted of peripheral blood.

The CDR3 loop reads CASRPGLAGAEQYF. The CDR3 DNA is TGTGCCAGCAGACCCGGACTAGCGGGAGCCGAGCAGTACTTC. The rearrangement links TRBV5-8 to TRBJ2-7; TRBD2 matches at 13 bases. From germline, CDR1 is SGHTS and CDR2 YDEGEE. V lost 5 bases and J lost 6; bases outside the gene matches: 5. CDR3 length: 14 amino acids.